A selection of T cell receptor beta chains follows, all from one sample in a study of blood T cell repertoires in COVID-19. The assay was immunoSEQ multiplex PCR, and TCRdb's table has in-frame clones only and misses some. In the table there are about 190,000 clones, more than 85% of which are singletons. The sequenced sample consisted of peripheral blood. The receptors were gathered from a man aged 65 to 85 with active or convalescent COVID-19. Each CDR3 is given with its conserved first and last residue. The order of the fields is V gene, D gene, clone size, J gene, CDR3 DNA, CDR3 protein. D genes are given only for firm matches. Only part of the rows carry a size: once, few, many, or a class if the clone is expanded.

TRBV13	.	once	TRBJ1-6	TGTGCCAGCAGCTTAGGCGGGGGTGATTCACCCCTCCACTTT	CASSLGGGDSPLHF
TRBV9	TRBD2	.	TRBJ2-2	TGTGCCAGCAGTACCGCTAGCGGGAGGTTGAACACCGGGGAGCTGTTTTTT	CASSTASGRLNTGELFF
TRBV7-8	TRBD1	.	TRBJ2-7	TGTGCCAGCACCCCCCGGACAGGGGTATACGAGCAGTACTTC	CASTPRTGVYEQYF
TRBV18	TRBD1	.	TRBJ1-3	TGTGCCAGCTCACCACTGGAGACAGGGCGCTTCCCATCTGGAAACACCATATATTTT	CASSPLETGRFPSGNTIYF
TRBV7-9	.	.	TRBJ2-5	TGTGCCAGCAACAGACTAGGAGAGACCCAGTACTTC	CASNRLGETQYF
TRBV20-1	.	.	TRBJ1-6	TGCAGTGCTAGTGTCGGGGATCTGGGGTCCTATAATTCACCCCTCCACTTT	CSASVGDLGSYNSPLHF
TRBV10-3	.	.	TRBJ2-1	TGTGCCATCAGTGTTGGAACAGGGAAGAATGAGCAGTTCTTC	CAISVGTGKNEQFF
TRBV19	.	.	TRBJ2-6	TGTGCCAGTAGTATAGATCTGAGGGCTGGGGCCAACGTCCTGACTTTC	CASSIDLRAGANVLTF
TRBV19	.	.	TRBJ1-2	TGTGCCAGTAGAAGACAGGCCTCCGTAAACTATGGCTACACCTTC	CASRRQASVNYGYTF
TRBV29-1	TRBD1	.	TRBJ2-1	TGCAGCGCCAGACAGGGTATGGGGTCCGGCAATGAGCAGTTCTTC	CSARQGMGSGNEQFF
TRBV15	.	.	TRBJ2-7	TGTGCCACCAGCAGAGAGCGGGGTTACTACGAGCAGTACTTC	CATSRERGYYEQYF
TRBV19	.	.	TRBJ1-2	TGTGCCAGTAGGTCGGGGCAGGGGCGCGACTATGGCTACACCTTC	CASRSGQGRDYGYTF
TRBV7-8	TRBD1	.	TRBJ2-7	TGTGCCAGCAGCGTAACCGGGACAGGGGCCTACGAGCAGTACTTC	CASSVTGTGAYEQYF
TRBV20-1	.	.	TRBJ1-4	TGCAGTGCTAGAGCAGAAAAACTGTTTTTT	CSARAEKLFF
TRBV28	.	few	TRBJ1-3	TGTGCCAGCAAAGACAGAAACACCATATATTTT	CASKDRNTIYF
TRBV6-1	TRBD1	once	TRBJ1-5	TGTGCCAGCAGTGAAGCGGGGGGACAGAATCAGCCCCAGCATTTT	CASSEAGGQNQPQHF
TRBV28	TRBD2	.	TRBJ2-1	TGTGCCAGCGCGCGGGAGGGCCGGAATGAGCAGTTCTTC	CASAREGRNEQFF
TRBV7-8	.	.	TRBJ2-1	TGTGCCAGCAGCCCCTTTTACAATGAGCAGTTCTTC	CASSPFYNEQFF
TRBV7-6	TRBD2	.	TRBJ2-7	TGTGCCAGCAGCTCGGGGGGTCACGAGCAGTACTTC	CASSSGGHEQYF
TRBV30	.	.	TRBJ2-6	TGTGCCTGGAGTCCGGGGGAGGCTGGGGCCAACGTCCTGACTTTC	CAWSPGEAGANVLTF
TRBV12-3/TRBV12-4	.	.	TRBJ1-1	TGTGCCAGCACCCTCGGGAGGGTAATTGAAGCTTTCTTT	CASTLGRVIEAFF
TRBV5-1	.	.	TRBJ1-2	TGCGCCAGCAGCTTGGATCTGGGCCCGAAGGATGGCTACACCTTC	CASSLDLGPKDGYTF
TRBV19	.	.	TRBJ2-4	TGTGCCAGTAATGAGCAGGGGTCGTTGACCTTAGCCAAAAACATTCAGTACTTC	CASNEQGSLTLAKNIQYF
TRBV20-1	TRBD2	.	TRBJ2-5	TGCAGTGCTAGTGTTAGCGGGAGGCCCCAAGAGACCCAGTACTTC	CSASVSGRPQETQYF
TRBV27	.	once	TRBJ2-7	TGTGCCAGCAGTTTATTTGGAGGGGAGCAGTACTTC	CASSLFGGEQYF
TRBV7-9	.	.	TRBJ1-1	TGTGCCAGCAGCTTAAGGGGGAAGGGCCGCGCTTTCTTT	CASSLRGKGRAFF
TRBV2	.	.	TRBJ1-4	TGTGCCAGCAGTGATATGGGGGCAGGGGAAAAACTGTTTTTT	CASSDMGAGEKLFF
TRBV2	TRBD2	.	TRBJ2-5	TGTGCCAGCAGCGTTGATAGCGGGATTTTGTTAGAGACCCAGTACTTC	CASSVDSGILLETQYF
TRBV27	TRBD1	.	TRBJ1-5	TGTGCCAGCAGGGCCGGGACAGGGGGCTTCTCTAGCAATCAGCCCCAGCATTTT	CASRAGTGGFSSNQPQHF
TRBV6-2/TRBV6-3	.	.	TRBJ2-5	TGTGCCAGCAGTGATAGCGGCGGCTGGGGAACCCAGTACTTC	CASSDSGGWGTQYF
TRBV9	TRBD2	.	TRBJ2-1	TGTGCCAGCGCCGGGACTAGCGGGAGGAATGAGCAGTTCTTC	CASAGTSGRNEQFF
TRBV11-3	TRBD2	.	TRBJ2-1	TGTGCCAGCAGCCACAAAGTTAGCGGGAGATACTACAATGAGCAGTTCTTC	CASSHKVSGRYYNEQFF
TRBV11-2	.	.	TRBJ2-5	TGTGCCAGCAGCCCGGGAGAGACCCAGTACTTC	CASSPGETQYF
TRBV19	TRBD1	few	TRBJ1-1	TGTGCCAGTAGTCCTGGACAGGCCTTCAGGGTCACTGAAGCTTTCTTT	CASSPGQAFRVTEAFF
TRBV5-1	TRBD2	.	TRBJ2-3	TGCGCCAGCAGCTTGGAGGGACTAGCGGGAGTAGATACGCAGTATTTT	CASSLEGLAGVDTQYF
TRBV18	.	.	TRBJ1-2	TGTGCCAGCTCACCATCTGGCGGGCTCTATGGCTACACCTTC	CASSPSGGLYGYTF
TRBV4-3	TRBD2	.	TRBJ2-1	TGCGCCAGCAGCCAAGATCACGGGGGGGTAGGTGAGCAGTTCTTC	CASSQDHGGVGEQFF